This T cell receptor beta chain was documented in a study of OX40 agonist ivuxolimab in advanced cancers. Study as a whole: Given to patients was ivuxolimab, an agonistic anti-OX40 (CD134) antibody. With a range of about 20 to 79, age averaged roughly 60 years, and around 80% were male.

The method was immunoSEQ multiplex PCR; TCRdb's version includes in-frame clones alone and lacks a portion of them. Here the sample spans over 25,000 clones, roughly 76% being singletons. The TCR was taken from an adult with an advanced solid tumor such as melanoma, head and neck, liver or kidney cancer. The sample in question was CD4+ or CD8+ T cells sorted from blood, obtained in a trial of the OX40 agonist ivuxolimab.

CDR3 loop: CASSVGLLEAFF. CDR3 DNA: TGTGCCAGCAGCGTCGGGCTCTTAGAGGCTTTCTTT. The chain carries TRBV5-6 and TRBJ1-1; D is ambiguous. This CDR3 has 12 residues. CDR1 SGHDT and CDR2 YYEEEE come from the germline V gene. With 4 bases removed from V and 11 bases from J, the gap between germline ends came to 15 bases.